Reported below is one T cell receptor beta chain. The specificity of this receptor is unknown. No much larger clone is present one base from it, and per-base qualities are unavailable. Each collaborating institution followed its own protocols to collect whole blood in K2EDTA tubes. For TCRbeta analysis, collaborators shipped samples in one of three forms: frozen whole blood, isolated PBMCs, or DNA extracted from either of those sample types. The sample originates from a study of blood T cell repertoires in COVID-19 (dated by TCRdb to the early 2020s). As for the study more broadly: Collaborator samples came from the United States, Italy and Spain and covered acute and convalescent phases of COVID-19. HLA class I and class II types, where available, came from metadata supplied by the sample provider rather than from assay-based typing. The material from the prospective study consisted of cDNA or gDNA derived from T cells, B-cell-depleted T cells, or PBMCs. The sample metadata nearly always contained a de-identified subject ID, COVID-19 status, age in years and sex. Deeply sampled blood TCRbeta repertoires from subjects exposed to, actively infected with, or recovered from COVID-19 were included in the dataset. Samples came from the ongoing ImmuneRACE study (first 160 participants) plus 1,254 subjects from 6 global collaborators. The repertoires were made available in a free public database intended to serve as a resource for research on the immune response to SARS-CoV-2.

TCRbeta CDR3 regions were amplified from genomic DNA by means of the immunoSEQ Assay, a bias-controlled multiplex PCR. The study's processing was this. The number of nucleated cells in each sample was estimated from the amplification of reference gene primers within the assay. To quantify the absolute abundance of each unique TCRbeta CDR3 rearrangement, sequence reads were collapsed and filtered. For each sample, productive Simpson clonality was calculated as the square root of Simpson's diversity index over productive rearrangements. Imported from immuneACCESS, the table was reduced by TCRdb to in-frame sequences with V and J called. These copies leave out some clones; in studies compared against another copy, an unresolved V gene accounts for under half, and the cause of the remainder is not known. V and J calls and clone size are copied from that table; D and trimming were computed from the DNA. A total of over 45,000 clones appear in this sample, about 81% of them only once. The ten largest clones capture about 4.1% of the sample.

What the authors observed across the whole study: The amount of clinical and demographic metadata varied by source and participant and was provided uncurated.

At the junction V is shortened by 6 bases and J by 6 bases, with 17 bases in between. Counted from cysteine to phenylalanine, this CDR3 has 15 amino acids. Here the CDR3 DNA is all that survives: 45 bases in frame from base 1. CDR1 MNHEY and CDR2 SVGAGI are derived from the germline V gene. The sequencing input was peripheral blood. The V gene is TRBV6-5 and the J gene is TRBJ1-4, with a tentative D gene TRBD1 over 5 matching bases. This TCR was recovered from a man over 45 with active COVID-19. The DNA sequence is as follows: TGTGCCAGCAGCGTAAGCGGGGGGAACGATGAAAAACTGTTTTTT. Its amino acids are CASSVSGGNDEKLFF.